What follows are 21 T cell receptor beta chains derived from one specimen sequenced in a study of T-cell reconstitution after alpha-beta-depleted transplantation in children. Unique molecular identifiers were incorporated during preparation of the TCRbeta library. TCRdb analysed the PCR reads with MiXCR anew, one entry per CDR3 protein. The sample yields about 980,000 distinct CDR3 sequences, around 30% seen once. Source: PBMCs, mostly from graft donor cells, taken 360 days after TCRalphabeta/CD19-depleted stem cell transplant. The source is a boy younger than two who had a stem cell transplant for SCID, so the T cells may come from the graft donor.

The chain joins TRBV7-2 to TRBJ2-2, with D perhaps matching TRBD2 (5 bases). The CDR3 is made up of 13 amino acids. From germline, CDR1 is SGHTA and CDR2 FQGNSA. Deletions cut 2 bases from V and 7 bases from J, with 8 bases between. CDR3 sequence (DNA): TGTGCCAGCAGCTTAAGGGAGTTCGGGGAGCTGTTTTTT. It codes for CASSLREFGELFF. Together with reference TRBV7-2 and TRBJ2-2, the CDR3 gives the full variable domain: GAGVSQSPSNKVTEKGKDVELRCDPISGHTALYWYRQSLGQGLEFLIYFQGNSAPDKSGLPSDRFSAERTGGSVSTLTIQRTQQEDSAVYLCASSLREFGELFFGEGSRLTVL.

The chain recombines TRBV30 with TRBJ1-1, with D possibly being TRBD1 (5 bases). This CDR3 is 15 amino acids long. CDR1 and CDR2 from the germline V gene are GTSNPN and SVGIG (reference sequence). Deletions cut 0 bases from V and 11 bases from J, with 22 bases between. CDR3: CAWSVKGKRADRAFF. The CDR3 bases are TGTGCCTGGAGTGTGAAGGGGAAACGGGCTGATCGGGCTTTCTTT.

This rearrangement joins TRBV4-1 to TRBJ1-4; TRBD1 matches 8 bases. This CDR3 contains 16 residues. Germline V gene data show CDR1 as MGHRA and CDR2 as YSYEKL. The J segment lost 4 bases and the V segment lost 6 bases, leaving 10 bases of the junction unmatched. As DNA, the CDR3 is TGCGCCAGCAGTCCCGAATTGGGACAGGTTAATGAAAAACTGTTTTTT. This encodes CASSPELGQVNEKLFF.

The V and J genes are TRBV28 and TRBJ2-1, with 8 bases lining up with TRBD2. The CDR3 spans 16 residues. Trimming at V came to 7 bases and at J to 0 bases, leaving 8 bases not matched to a gene. Looked up from germline, CDR1 is MDHEN and CDR2 is SYDVKM. CDR3 loop: CASNDGGGSSYNEQFF. The CDR3 DNA reads as TGTGCCAGCAATGATGGCGGGGGGAGCTCCTACAATGAGCAGTTCTTC.

J is TRBJ1-1 and V is TRBV20-1; no definite D call. The germline V gene encodes CDR1 DFQATT and CDR2 SNEGSKA (reference sequence). The V and J ends lost 5 bases and 8 bases respectively, with 18 bases between them. The CDR3 runs to 13 residues. The CDR3 DNA reads as TGCAGTGCTCTGGAGGGTCCTCCCGGAGAAGCTTTCTTT. Its translation is CSALEGPPGEAFF.

This clonotype has a handful of counts. The gene calls are TRBV6-1 and TRBJ2-3, with unresolved D. Between the trimmed V and J ends, which lost 6 bases and 6 bases, there was a span of 16 bases. Germline loops: CDR1 MNHNS, CDR2 SASEGT. This CDR3 has 14 amino acids. In DNA, the CDR3 is TGTGCCAGCAGGAGAGGAGCTCTAGGGGATACGCAGTATTTT. It translates to CASRRGALGDTQYF.

A few counts support this clonotype. As DNA, the CDR3 is TGTGCCAGCAGTTACTCGAATCCGGGGGGGCCCAACTCGCAGTATTTT. Translating it yields CASSYSNPGGPNSQYF. The rearrangement links TRBV6-2 or TRBV6-3 to TRBJ2-3; TRBD2 matches 8 bases. CDR1 MNHEY and CDR2 SVGEGT come from the germline V gene. This CDR3 has 16 residues. The junction had 12 bases not matched to a gene; V was cut back by 0 bases and J by 10 bases.

This clonotype was seen a few times. The rearrangement uses TRBV4-2 and TRBJ2-1; D is unclear. CDR1 and CDR2 from the germline V gene are LGHNA and YNFKEQ. Trimming took 6 bases from V and 0 from J, leaving 12 bases between them. CDR3 length equals 15 residues. Here the CDR3 DNA reads TGTGCCAGCAGATCCGACTGGGCCTCCTACAATGAGCAGTTCTTC. This translates into CASRSDWASYNEQFF.

This clonotype was found a few times. One junction end disagrees with the germline gene, perhaps due to a read error. J is TRBJ2-5 and V is TRBV5-1; TRBD1 aligns across 7 bases. This CDR3 region has 13 residues. CDR1 is SGHRS and CDR2 is YFSETQ in the germline V gene. The CDR3 nucleotides read TGCGCCAGCAGCAGCCGGGACAGAGAGGCCCAGTACTTC. It is translated as CASSSRDREAQYF.

The J gene is TRBJ2-3, the V gene TRBV7-2, with D unresolved. Germline V gene sequence: CDR1 SGHTA, CDR2 FQGNSA. V lost 5 bases and J 5 bases, leaving 14 bases between the germline ends. The CDR3 runs to 14 residues. CDR3: CASSPEGSQDTQYF. CDR3 DNA sequence: TGTGCCAGCAGCCCTGAAGGGTCCCAAGATACGCAGTATTTT.

Details on this clonotype: In this CDR3 the conserved last residue, phenylalanine or tryptophan, is missing, so a read error is likely. The chain links TRBV5-1 to TRBJ2-3; D may be TRBD1 (7 bases). Per the germline V gene, CDR1 is SGHRS and CDR2 is YFSETQ. The CDR3 runs 14 residues. V was clipped by 5 bases and J by 2 bases, with 12 bases between them. CDR3 DNA: TGCGCCAGCAGGGAGGGACAGTCCACAGATACGCAGTATTAT. Protein: CASREGQSTDTQYY.

This clonotype was found a few times. The J gene is TRBJ2-7, the V gene TRBV5-5; 7 nucleotides match TRBD1. From germline, CDR1 is SGHKS and CDR2 YYEKEE (reference sequence). V lost 4 bases, J lost 5 bases, and 15 bases stayed unmatched. The CDR3 is made up of 16 amino acids. The CDR3 bases are TGTGCCAGCAGCATCCGGAGACAGGGTCAATACCACGAGCAGTACTTC. Protein product: CASSIRRQGQYHEQYF.

The chain uses TRBV6-1 and TRBJ2-3; 9 nucleotides line up with TRBD2. The CDR3 is 18 amino acids. CDR1 is MNHNS, CDR2 SASEGT, per germline. After removal of 4 bases from V and 5 bases from J, the junction contained 16 bases not matched to a gene. CDR3 loop: CASSGRWIAGGREDTQYF. In DNA form, the CDR3 reads TGTGCCAGCAGTGGCCGGTGGATTGCGGGGGGGAGGGAAGATACGCAGTATTTT.

Only a few counts were recorded for this clonotype. This may be a read error: a much more frequent sequence differs by one nucleotide. The chain employs TRBV6-2 or TRBV6-3 and TRBJ2-2; D call uncertain. The germline gives CDR1 MNHEY, CDR2 SVGEGT. The CDR3 has 13 residues. Trimming removed 7 bases at V and 0 bases at J, with 6 bases between. The CDR3 DNA reads TGTGCCAGCAACCCCCCGAACACCGGGGAGCTGTTTTTT. Encoded protein: CASNPPNTGELFF.

The table lists this clonotype with a few counts. J is TRBJ2-7 and V is TRBV20-1; 7 bases line up with TRBD2. V lost 6 bases and J lost 3; bases outside the gene matches: 8. CDR1 is DFQATT, CDR2 SNEGSKA, per germline (reference sequence). The CDR3 runs to 13 residues. This CDR3 is CSAPHWTSYEQYF. CDR3 nucleotide sequence: TGCAGTGCGCCCCATTGGACTAGCTACGAGCAGTACTTC.

The V gene is TRBV28, the J gene TRBJ2-5; D unresolved. This CDR3 has 14 residues. The ends were cut back, 4 bases at V and 4 bases at J, with 13 bases in the middle. Germline-derived CDR1 and CDR2 are MDHEN and SYDVKM. The CDR3 sequence is CASSSPGFSETQYF. CDR3 nucleotides: TGTGCCAGCAGTTCCCCGGGTTTCTCAGAGACCCAGTACTTC.

In its sample, this clonotype was seen a few times. The chain recombines TRBV20-1 with TRBJ2-1; 12 bases are shared with TRBD2. The CDR3 spans 16 residues. The trim removed 0 bases at V and 7 bases at J, leaving 7 bases unmatched. CDR1 and CDR2 from the germline V gene are DFQATT and SNEGSKA (reference sequence). The CDR3 loop is CSARDLTSGGLNEQFF. The DNA for the CDR3 is TGCAGTGCTAGAGACTTGACTAGCGGGGGTTTAAATGAGCAGTTCTTC.

The genes are TRBV7-8 and TRBJ1-5; 12 bases line up with TRBD1. The CDR3 spans 19 residues. The germline V gene encodes CDR1 SGHVS and CDR2 FQNEAQ. Trimming removed 5 bases from V and 2 bases from J; junction bases left unmatched: 13. DNA for the CDR3: TGTGCCAGCAGCCGTTCCGGGACAGGGGGCTCCAACCGCAATCAGCCCCAGCATTTT. It codes for CASSRSGTGGSNRNQPQHF.

This clonotype was counted only a few times. The rearrangement links TRBV28 to TRBJ1-4; D gene unclear. V lost 2 bases and J lost 8, with 9 bases in between. The CDR3 spans 13 residues. Germline CDR1 is MDHEN and CDR2 is SYDVKM. The CDR3 is CASSLPVQEKLFF. The CDR3 region has the DNA TGTGCCAGCAGTTTACCAGTCCAAGAAAAACTGTTTTTT.

The chain links TRBV25-1 to TRBJ1-1; D perhaps matches TRBD1 (5 bases). The CDR3 has 13 amino acids. Germline V gene sequence: CDR1 MGHDK, CDR2 SYGVNS. Trimming took off 0 bases at V and 3 bases at J, with 5 bases between the two ends. CDR3 sequence (DNA): TGTGCCAGCAGTGAATACAGGGACACTGAAGCTTTCTTT. Translated: CASSEYRDTEAFF.

J is TRBJ2-6 and V is TRBV5-1; 8 bases line up with TRBD1. CDR1 and CDR2 from the germline V gene are SGHRS and YFSETQ. This CDR3 has 17 residues. J was trimmed by 4 bases and V by 1 base; bases with no gene match: 7. The CDR3 nucleotides read TGCGCCAGCAGCTTGCGGACAGGGCCTAAAGGGGCCAACGTCCTGACTTTC. Protein product: CASSLRTGPKGANVLTF.